This T cell receptor (beta chain) was identified in a study of technical replicates of blood from a few donors (dated 2017 in TCRdb). Libraries came from the immunoSEQ multiplex PCR assay. This immuneACCESS table, as held by TCRdb, lists in-frame sequences with V and J called but not all clones. Of the missing ones, under half trace to an unresolved V gene in checked studies; the others have no known cause. The sample table records some 99,000 clones; 95% of these occur just once. Together, the top ten hold roughly 0.19% of the sample. A word on this clone: This clone's antigen is unknown. Base quality data are lacking; no much larger clone is found one base away. The same CDR3 also results from other DNA sequences found in this sample.

Taken from cysteine to phenylalanine, the CDR3 has 18 residues. Only CDR3 DNA remains: 54 bases, in frame from the first base. Via the germline V gene, CDR1 is MGHRA and CDR2 YSYEKL. Trimming takes 1 base off V and 5 bases off J; junction bases not matched to a gene: 6. Sequenced material: T cells isolated from PBMCs. The rearranged chain carries TRBV4-1 and TRBJ2-2, with 14 bases aligning to TRBD2. This clonotype was obtained from a human donor in good health. The CDR3 in this case is CASSQGGLAGVGTGELFF. The bases read TGCGCCAGCAGCCAAGGGGGACTAGCGGGAGTAGGAACCGGGGAGCTGTTTTTT.